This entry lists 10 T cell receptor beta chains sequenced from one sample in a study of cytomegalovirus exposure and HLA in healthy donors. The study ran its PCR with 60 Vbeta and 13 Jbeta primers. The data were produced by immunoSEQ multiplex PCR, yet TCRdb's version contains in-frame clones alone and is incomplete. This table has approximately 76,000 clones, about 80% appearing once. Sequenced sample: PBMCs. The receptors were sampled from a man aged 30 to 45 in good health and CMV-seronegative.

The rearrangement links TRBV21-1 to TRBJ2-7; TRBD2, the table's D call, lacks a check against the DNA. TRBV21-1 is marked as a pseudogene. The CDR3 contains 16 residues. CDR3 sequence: CASSDKERGHTYEQYF. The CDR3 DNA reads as TGTGCCAGCAGCGACAAGGAGCGGGGGCACACCTACGAGCAGTACTTC.

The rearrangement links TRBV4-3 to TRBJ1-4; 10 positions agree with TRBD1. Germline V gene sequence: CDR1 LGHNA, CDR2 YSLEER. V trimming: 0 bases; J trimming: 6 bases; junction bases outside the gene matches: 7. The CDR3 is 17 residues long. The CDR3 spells CASSQDHYGTGDEKLFF. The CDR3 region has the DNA TGCGCCAGCAGCCAAGATCATTACGGGACAGGGGATGAAAAACTGTTTTTT.

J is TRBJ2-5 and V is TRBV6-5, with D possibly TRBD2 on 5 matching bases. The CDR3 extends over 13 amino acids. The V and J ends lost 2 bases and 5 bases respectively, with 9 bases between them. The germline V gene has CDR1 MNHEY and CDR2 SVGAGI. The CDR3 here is CASSYEGAETQYF. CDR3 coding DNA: TGTGCCAGCAGTTACGAGGGCGCGGAGACCCAGTACTTC.

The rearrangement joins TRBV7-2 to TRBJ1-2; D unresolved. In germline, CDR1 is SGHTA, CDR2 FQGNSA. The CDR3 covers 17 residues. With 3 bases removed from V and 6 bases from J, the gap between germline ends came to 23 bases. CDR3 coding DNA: TGTGCCAGCAGCTTCCTCCCTAATGAACTTGGGAGGGATGGCTACACCTTC. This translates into CASSFLPNELGRDGYTF.

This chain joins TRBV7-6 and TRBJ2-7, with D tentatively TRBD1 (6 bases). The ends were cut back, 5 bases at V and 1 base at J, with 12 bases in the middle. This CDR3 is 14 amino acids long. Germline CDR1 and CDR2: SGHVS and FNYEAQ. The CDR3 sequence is CASSPRTDSYEQYF. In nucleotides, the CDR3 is TGTGCCAGCAGCCCTAGGACAGATTCCTACGAGCAGTACTTC.

CDR3 in DNA: TGTGCCAGCAGTTATAGGCAGGGTGGTGGAACTGAAGCTTTCTTT. Encoded protein: CASSYRQGGGTEAFF. The chain employs TRBV6-5 and TRBJ1-1, with D perhaps TRBD1 (5 bases). Trimming removed 3 bases from V and 5 bases from J, with 16 bases in between. Germline-derived CDR1 and CDR2 are MNHEY and SVGAGI. The CDR3 runs 15 residues.

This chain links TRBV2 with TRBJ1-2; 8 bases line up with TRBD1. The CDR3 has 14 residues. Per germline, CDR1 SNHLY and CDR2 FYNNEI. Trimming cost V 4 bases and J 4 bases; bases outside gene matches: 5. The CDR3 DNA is TGTGCCAGCAGTGGACAGGGGACCAGCTATGGCTACACCTTC. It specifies CASSGQGTSYGYTF.

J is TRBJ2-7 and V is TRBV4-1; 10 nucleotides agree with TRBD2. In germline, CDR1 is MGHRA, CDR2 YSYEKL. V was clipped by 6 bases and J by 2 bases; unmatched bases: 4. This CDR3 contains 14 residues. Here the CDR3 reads CASSQREGTYEQYF. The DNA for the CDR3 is TGCGCCAGCAGTCAGCGGGAGGGAACCTACGAGCAGTACTTC.

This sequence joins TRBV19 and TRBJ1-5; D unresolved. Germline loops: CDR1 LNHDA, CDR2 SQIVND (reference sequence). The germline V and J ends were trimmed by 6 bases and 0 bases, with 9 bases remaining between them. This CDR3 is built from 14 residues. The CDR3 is CASRHRVSNQPQHF. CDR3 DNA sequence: TGTGCCAGTAGGCACAGAGTTAGCAATCAGCCCCAGCATTTT.

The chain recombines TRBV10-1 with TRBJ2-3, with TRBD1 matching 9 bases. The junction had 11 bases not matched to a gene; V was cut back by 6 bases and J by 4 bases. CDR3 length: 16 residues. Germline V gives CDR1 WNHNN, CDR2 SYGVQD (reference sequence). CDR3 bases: TGCGCCAGCAGCAGGCTTCGACAGGGGGGTTCAGATACGCAGTATTTT. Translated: CASSRLRQGGSDTQYF.